This T cell receptor (beta chain) emerged from a study of circulating and synovial CD4+ cells in juvenile arthritis (dated by TCRdb to about 2014). Background for the entire study: Within each patient, the TCRbeta CDR3 repertoires of synovial CD4 T cells, bulk blood CD4 T cells and circulating HLA-DR+ CD4 T cells were compared. The goal of the repertoire sequencing was to confirm that synovial clonotypes were enriched in a circulating synovial-like CD4 T cell subset.

Donors of the sequenced samples were patients with active juvenile idiopathic arthritis. Sorting was carried out immediately after cells were thawed, and dead cells were excluded with Live/Dead Fixable Near-IR Stain. On this clone: The specificity of this receptor is unknown. Qualities for individual bases were not recorded, and no much larger clone is one base off.

What the work shows at the level of the full study, not this receptor alone: Circulating pathogenic-like lymphocytes clustered with synovial T cells and shared a substantially higher fraction of CDR3 sequences with synovium than bulk blood. The difference between circulating pathogenic-like lymphocytes and bulk blood T cells was not detected by traditional Vbeta family usage analysis. Because CPL samples and bulk blood CD4 samples differed in T cell genome counts by at least an order of magnitude, sample-size effects were addressed. Lower diversity was observed in synovial and circulating pathogenic-like lymphocyte repertoires than in bulk blood CD4 repertoires, and some CPL samples were found to be as oligoclonal as synovium. Because overlap with synovium was found to increase with sequencing depth, the full repertoire overlap was likely underestimated by the measured shared-clonotype fractions.

Library preparation was by the immunoSEQ multiplex PCR assay. An external provider performed TCRbeta CDR3 sequencing as a commercial service. The study's processing was this. The analyses used productive nucleotide sequences together with amino acid sequences obtained by in silico translation. Diversity was measured as Renyi entropy over a range of alpha values, and the median of 200 repeated subsamples was taken to equalise sample size. The distance between each pair of repertoires was calculated as one minus the Chao-modified Jaccard index, which corrects for under-sampling, and this distance was used for clustering. Frequency-weighted overlap with synovial clonotypes was computed at 200 sample sizes with 200 draws without replacement at each size, and the value at the size of the smaller sample was reported. Imported from immuneACCESS, the table was reduced by TCRdb to in-frame sequences with V and J called. These copies leave out some clones; in studies compared against another copy, an unresolved V gene accounts for under half, and the cause of the remainder is not known. That table furnishes V, J and clone size, whereas the DNA furnished D and trimming. The sample contains roughly 32,000 clones, about 95% of them found a single time. The ten largest clones take up approximately 0.68% of the sample.

The sequence was obtained from a human donor with juvenile idiopathic arthritis. Source material: CD4+ T cells from blood.

The CDR3 region: CAISWTSGGVEETQYF. The DNA sequence reads TGTGCCATCAGCTGGACTAGCGGGGGGGTGGAGGAGACCCAGTACTTC. The receptor chain draws on TRBV10-3 and TRBJ2-5, with 15 bases aligning to TRBD2. Sequences ENHRY (CDR1) and SYGVKD (CDR2) are obtained from the germline V gene. The CDR3 starts with the cysteine, ends with the phenylalanine, and has 16 residues. Only the CDR3 DNA stays, 48 bases, in frame from base 1. The junction shows trimming of 6 bases on V and 5 bases on J, and the gene matches do not reach 7 bases of it.